This is a list of T cell receptor beta chains from one sample in a study of shared clonotypes between healthy human individuals. TCRdb's table, derived via immunoSEQ multiplex PCR, lists solely in-frame clones and lacks some. The table has 950,000 to 1,300,000 clones, about 77% seen once; the top ten hold approximately 1.5%. The specimen sequenced was memory CD4+ T cells sorted from blood. These receptor sequences come from a man younger than 30 in good health. Both conserved end residues are trimmed from each CDR3. Expanded clones are given a class, and other clones once, few, many or no size at all.

TRBJ1-1 | TRBV28 | . | ASSLYGAVRNTEAF
TRBJ2-1 | TRBV5-4 | . | ASSLAAGTYNEQF
TRBJ1-6 | TRBV7-2 | once | ASSSSGTVYNSPLH
TRBJ1-5 | TRBV28 | few | ASTTQGAVQPQH
TRBJ2-2 | TRBV6-5 | . | ASSYSNRGPTGELF
TRBJ2-3 | TRBV6-1 | few | ASSGTGFRTLTDTQY
TRBJ1-3 | TRBV7-2 | many | ASSLMRGSSGNTIY
TRBJ2-7 | TRBV28 | . | ASSFGRPGTTGLVLYEQY
TRBJ2-5 | TRBV11-2 | . | ASSSPGLAGTQY
TRBJ2-4 | TRBV20-1 | few | SAGPRDIQY
TRBJ2-5 | TRBV27 | . | ASRRGGGATQY
TRBJ1-2 | TRBV19 | once | ASSPQQGRVGYT
TRBJ2-5 | TRBV5-1 | . | ASSPLDSQETQY
TRBJ2-4 | TRBV19 | . | ASSIGTGVAQY
TRBJ2-1 | TRBV2 | . | ASRPGLGGNEQF
TRBJ2-3 | TRBV5-6 | few | ASSFLSTDTQY
TRBJ2-7 | TRBV4-3 | . | ASSQATPHPGLADSYEQY
TRBJ2-7 | TRBV19 | . | ASSILSGNEQY
TRBJ1-5 | TRBV18 | . | ASSPRQGEGNQPQH
TRBJ1-4 | TRBV9 | once | ASSVGGGDEKLF
TRBJ1-6 | TRBV9 | . | ASSASSGTDNSPLH
TRBJ1-6 | TRBV2 | . | ASSVSGSPLH
TRBJ1-2 | TRBV5-6 | . | ASSLGQLSGGYGYT
TRBJ1-2 | TRBV28 | many | ASHSRTRYGYT
TRBJ2-7 | TRBV19 | . | ASRETGTGGFYEQY
TRBJ1-6 | TRBV6-1 | . | ASRQVLNSPLH
TRBJ1-3 | TRBV7-8 | . | ASSLGGNTIY
TRBJ2-5 | TRBV6-1 | few | ASSESSGGFQETQY
TRBJ2-6 | TRBV9 | many | ASSLIPGANVLT
TRBJ2-3 | TRBV18 | few | ASSPTGNTDTQY
TRBJ2-5 | TRBV30 | . | AWSGGLQETQY
TRBJ2-1 | TRBV11-3 | . | ASSSRGGFGNEQF
TRBJ1-2 | TRBV10-3 | . | AISDFYGYT
TRBJ2-1 | TRBV12-5 | . | ASGLAPPGDNEQF
TRBJ2-2 | TRBV18 | few | ASSPGTRGHTGELF
TRBJ1-1 | TRBV18 | . | ASSPYSLGTEAF
TRBJ2-5 | TRBV7-2 | . | ASRLQDVGKTQY
TRBJ2-7 | TRBV9 | . | ASSVTRGSY
TRBJ2-2 | TRBV29-1 | . | SVGPGVGELF
TRBJ2-1 | TRBV29-1 | once | SVAKGTSGNNEQF
. | TRBV30 | . | AWTPLASSYEQY
TRBJ2-5 | TRBV15 | . | ATSRDRASGSAGRETQY
TRBJ2-3 | TRBV9 | . | ASSAQSTDTQY
TRBJ2-2 | TRBV7-3 | . | ASGRGANTGELF
TRBJ1-5 | TRBV5-4 | . | ASSKKGGSDQPQH
TRBJ1-4 | TRBV5-4 | . | ASSLVGEEKLF
TRBJ2-7 | TRBV5-6 | . | ASSAPAGTSAYEQY
TRBJ1-1 | TRBV7-2 | . | ASSFLEGNTEAF
TRBJ2-3 | TRBV15 | . | ATSIRGADDTDTQY
TRBJ1-4 | TRBV10-2 | . | ASRHRGPGEKLF
TRBJ1-1 | TRBV5-1 | once | ASSLSGTITEAF
TRBJ1-1 | TRBV6-1 | . | ASSGSLPGSAEAF
TRBJ2-6 | TRBV5-1 | . | ASSWGQSSGANVLT
TRBJ1-5 | TRBV21-1 | . | ASRPDRGNQPQH